The T cell receptor (beta chain) under discussion was sequenced for a study of T cell responses to AZD1222 COVID-19 vaccine. Study at large: Analysis merged second doses at about 4 or about 12 weeks.

Study-level findings and limits: The study found Spike-specific TCR breadth and depth rose after two AZD1222 doses. Unmutated variant regions are reportedly targeted by nearly half of spike-specific TCRs. Seropositive status at baseline applied to only a handful of AZD1222 recipients.

In the case of this clone: What it binds is unknown.

The CDR3 has 14 residues. V dropped 0 bases and J dropped 5 bases, with 8 bases sitting between them. The germline CDR1 and CDR2 sequences are LNHDA and SQIVND (reference sequence). Using immunoSEQ multiplex PCR, the repertoire was profiled, and TCRdb retains in-frame clones only, with some absent. The sample lists about 170,000 clones, 87% seen once, with about 2.5% in the top ten. Material: peripheral blood, obtained on day 0 of AZD1222 vaccination. This receptor was obtained from an adult in good health. The rearrangement uses TRBV19 and TRBJ2-1, with D perhaps matching TRBD2 (5 bases). The CDR3 nucleotides read TGTGCCAGTAGTATAGATCGGAGGAACAATGAGCAGTTCTTC. This codes for CASSIDRRNNEQFF.